One sample yielded the 20 T cell receptor beta chains listed below, sequenced in a study of T cell repertoires in cytomegalovirus infection. From the reads, TCRdb called clonotypes with MiXCR, one entry per CDR3 protein. The sample shows roughly 250,000 distinct CDR3 sequences, approximately 24% of them seen only once. Sample: CD8+ T cells from PBMCs. These receptors all come from a human donor in good health (CMV status not recorded). Some clones in this sample may be carry-over from other donors' samples.

This clonotype was seen repeatedly, ten times or more. The genes are TRBV19 and TRBJ2-2; D not certain. V gave up 7 bases and J gave up 1 base, with 7 bases separating them. From germline, CDR1 is LNHDA and CDR2 SQIVND (reference sequence). The CDR3 contains 13 residues. CDR3 residues: CASNQVNTGELFF. The CDR3 region has the DNA TGTGCCAGTAATCAGGTGAACACCGGGGAGCTGTTTTTT.

The sample holds many counts of this clonotype. The chain is built from TRBV5-6 and TRBJ1-1; possible D gene TRBD1, 6 bases. This CDR3 is built from 14 residues. Germline loops: CDR1 SGHDT, CDR2 YYEEEE. V was clipped by 1 base and J by 4 bases, with 11 bases between them. CDR3 DNA sequence: TGTGCCAGCAGCTTGACGACCAGGGGCACTGAAGCTTTCTTT. Protein sequence: CASSLTTRGTEAFF.

This clonotype has more than one count but fewer than ten. The chain combines TRBV20-1 with TRBJ2-6, with TRBD2 as a possible D gene (5 bases). Germline-derived CDR1 and CDR2 are DFQATT and SNEGSKA (reference sequence). V was clipped by 3 bases and J by 4 bases, with 13 bases between them. CDR3 length: 15 residues. CDR3 DNA: TGCAGTGCTAGGGACTTATGGGCCGGGGCCAACGTCCTGACTTTC. Protein sequence: CSARDLWAGANVLTF.

This clonotype showed up many times. The chain joins TRBV7-2 to TRBJ2-7; 12 nucleotides match TRBD2. The ends lost 0 bases at V and 6 bases at J; junction bases unmatched: 0. There are 14 residues in the CDR3. Germline loops: CDR1 SGHTA, CDR2 FQGNSA. CDR3 sequence (DNA): TGTGCCAGCAGCTTAGCACTAGCGGGGGGCGAGCAGTACTTC. Residues: CASSLALAGGEQYF.

In this sample, this clonotype turned up a few times. The chain carries TRBV20-1 and TRBJ2-7; D not resolved. V was trimmed by 3 bases and J by 0 bases, leaving 9 bases between them. This CDR3 has 13 amino acids. Per germline, CDR1 DFQATT and CDR2 SNEGSKA (reference sequence). The CDR3 DNA sequence: TGCAGTGCTAGCGGTCCAAGCTCCTACGAGCAGTACTTC. Its translation is CSASGPSSYEQYF.

This clonotype was found many times. V usage is TRBV28 and J usage is TRBJ1-5, with D possibly matching TRBD1 (5 bases). This CDR3 is built from 16 residues. CDR1 MDHEN and CDR2 SYDVKM come from the germline V gene. With 7 bases removed from V and 0 bases from J, the gap between germline ends came to 16 bases. The CDR3 loop is CASTPLTVNSNQPQHF. The CDR3 coding sequence is TGTGCCAGCACCCCATTGACAGTGAATAGCAATCAGCCCCAGCATTTT.

The chain is built from TRBV3-1 and TRBJ1-3; D not certain. Germline lookup yields CDR1 LGHDT and CDR2 YNNKEL (reference sequence). The CDR3 loop spans 15 amino acids. The germline V and J ends were trimmed by 0 bases and 6 bases, with 12 bases remaining between them. CDR3 in amino acids: CASSQDNGASNTIYF. The CDR3 bases are TGTGCCAGCAGCCAAGATAACGGTGCATCAAACACCATATATTTT.

This clonotype has only a few counts. V and J are TRBV20-1 and TRBJ2-7, with 9 bases aligning to TRBD2. The CDR3 loop spans 16 amino acids. Unmatched junction bases numbered 15, after V lost 5 bases and J lost 4 bases. Germline values: CDR1 DFQATT, CDR2 SNEGSKA (reference sequence). The DNA of the CDR3 is TGCAGTGCTTTAACCCCGGGACTAGCCGTAGTATACGAGCAGTACTTC. Protein product: CSALTPGLAVVYEQYF.

This clonotype was detected ten times or more. V usage is TRBV7-6 and J usage is TRBJ2-2, with TRBD1 matching 7 bases. J gave up 3 bases and V 5 bases, and 3 bases lay outside the gene matches. This CDR3 has 14 amino acids. Germline CDR1 and CDR2: SGHVS and FNYEAQ. The CDR3 sequence: CASSGDRDTGELFF. The CDR3 bases are TGTGCCAGCAGCGGCGACAGGGACACCGGGGAGCTGTTTTTT.

There are many counts of this clonotype. CDR3 loop: CASSSTGLADQETQYF. CDR3 coding DNA: TGTGCCAGCAGTTCGACCGGACTAGCGGACCAAGAGACCCAGTACTTC. The chain links TRBV12-3 or TRBV12-4 to TRBJ2-5; 10 bases align to TRBD2. The V and J ends lost 4 bases and 0 bases, in that order; junction bases with no gene match: 5. The CDR3 covers 16 residues.

This clonotype was counted between two and nine times. The rearrangement links TRBV7-9 to TRBJ2-3; 8 bases match TRBD1. The CDR3 consists of 15 residues. The V gene end was trimmed by 3 bases and the J gene end by 2 bases; junction bases not matched to a gene: 4. The V gene's germline CDR1 is SEHNR and CDR2 FQNEAQ (reference sequence). The CDR3 bases are TGTGCCAGCAGCTTCGGACAGGGAATCACAGATACGCAGTATTTT. It translates to CASSFGQGITDTQYF.

This clonotype was recorded many times. The chain carries TRBV10-3 and TRBJ1-4, with D possibly matching TRBD1 (5 bases). V lost 5 bases to trimming and J lost 4 bases, with 17 bases between them. The CDR3 runs 16 residues. Germline CDR1 and CDR2: ENHRY and SYGVKD. CDR3 amino acids: CAISPGEGHFNEKLFF. DNA of the CDR3: TGTGCCATCAGTCCCGGGGAGGGGCATTTTAATGAAAAACTGTTTTTT.

The V call is TRBV2, the J call TRBJ2-3; TRBD1 matches at 7 bases. V was clipped by 7 bases and J by 3 bases; unmatched bases: 10. CDR1 and CDR2 (germline): SNHLY, FYNNEI. This CDR3 has 15 amino acids. The CDR3 reads CASKSTGVGTDTQYF. The CDR3 DNA reads TGTGCCAGCAAGTCAACAGGGGTTGGAACAGATACGCAGTATTTT.

This clonotype was picked up many times. The gene calls are TRBV11-2 and TRBJ1-4, with a possible D match to TRBD1 (5 bases). V shed 4 bases and J shed 7 bases, with 16 bases lying between them. Germline V gene lookup returns CDR1 SGHAT and CDR2 FQNNGV. CDR3 size: 15 residues. The DNA for the CDR3 is TGTGCCAGCAGCTGGGACCCACGGGGAATTGAAAAACTGTTTTTT. Its translation: CASSWDPRGIEKLFF.

There are a few counts of this clonotype. V and J are TRBV25-1 and TRBJ2-1; D unresolved. V was cut by 1 base and J by 6 bases, with 10 bases left in between. This CDR3 contains 14 residues. Germline V CDR1 and CDR2: MGHDK, SYGVNS. The CDR3 DNA is TGTGCCAGCAGTGAATGGGCTAGTAGCAATGAGCAGTTCTTC. Amino acids: CASSEWASSNEQFF. The whole variable domain, remainder taken from reference TRBV25-1 and TRBJ2-1, is EADIYQTPRYLVIGTGKKITLECSQTMGHDKMYWYQQDPGMELHLIHYSYGVNSTEKGDLSSESTVSRIRTEHFPLTLESARPSHTSQYLCASSEWASSNEQFFGPGTRLTVL.

V gene TRBV7-2 combines with J gene TRBJ1-4; D is possibly TRBD1 (5 bases). Trimming took off 1 base at V and 7 bases at J, with 13 bases between the two ends. CDR1 is SGHTA and CDR2 is FQGNSA in the germline V gene. This CDR3 contains 15 residues. Here the CDR3 DNA reads TGTGCCAGCAGCTTAGGGTCAGGGATGAGTGAAAAACTGTTTTTT. As protein: CASSLGSGMSEKLFF.

This chain joins TRBV6-2 or TRBV6-3 and TRBJ2-1; D unclear. CDR1 and CDR2 (germline): MNHEY, SVGEGT. Trimming stripped 8 bases from V and 0 bases from J, with 14 bases between. This CDR3 comprises 15 residues. CDR3 protein: CASAIPGDSYNEQFF. In nucleotides, the CDR3 is TGTGCCAGCGCCATTCCCGGCGACTCCTACAATGAGCAGTTCTTC.

As concerns this clonotype: The junction does not match germline at one end; this may be a read error. This rearrangement joins TRBV6-2 or TRBV6-3 to TRBJ2-7; the D call may be TRBD1 or TRBD2 (5 bases each). The CDR3 covers 14 residues. Germline V gene sequence: CDR1 MNHEY, CDR2 SVGEGT. Written as DNA, the CDR3 is TGTGCCAGCAGGGCCGATCGGGGCTCCTACGAGCATTACTTC. As protein: CASRADRGSYEHYF.

The V and J genes are TRBV5-5 and TRBJ2-7; D not resolved. V was trimmed by 3 bases and J by 4 bases, leaving 11 bases between them. The CDR3 is made up of 13 amino acids. CDR1 is SGHKS, CDR2 YYEKEE, per germline (reference sequence). CDR3 region: CASSSRLGYEQYF. CDR3 coding DNA: TGTGCCAGCAGCTCCCGGCTTGGATACGAGCAGTACTTC.

With respect to this clonotype: One end of the junction is discordant with germline, which a read error may explain. This sequence joins TRBV14 and TRBJ1-2; D is uncertain. CDR3 length equals 14 residues. CDR1 and CDR2 from the germline V gene are SGHDN and FVKESK. The CDR3 nucleotides are TGTGCCAGCAGCCAAGTGGATTTGGGCTATGGCTTCACCTTC. This gives the protein CASSQVDLGYGFTF.